This entry describes one TCR beta chain. The sample belongs to a study of T cell clonotyping in hematopoietic cell transplantation. Time point: recipient sample about 28 days before transplant, after cytoreduction. Using immunoSEQ multiplex PCR, the repertoire was profiled, and TCRdb retains in-frame clones only, with some absent. The sample shows 35,000 to 50,000 clones, around 84% of them seen only once. The starting material was peripheral blood mononuclear cells, obtained before stem cell transplant. This TCR derives from a man aged 55 to 70 with acute myeloid leukemia. Some clones in this sample may be carry-over from other donors' samples.

In DNA, the CDR3 is TGTGCCAGCAGCCAAGAAGTGGCAGATGAAAAACTGTTTTTT. Protein: CASSQEVADEKLFF. The chain joins TRBV4-2 to TRBJ1-4; no reliable D call. The V gene lost 0 bases and the J gene lost 6 bases, with 8 bases spanning the gap. The CDR3 is made up of 14 amino acids. The germline V gene has CDR1 LGHNA and CDR2 YNFKEQ.